The entry below describes one TCR beta chain. Its antigen is undetermined. The sample comes from a study of cytomegalovirus exposure and HLA in healthy donors. Study-level results: Three chains tied to CMV proved CMV antigen-specific in vitro. It was found in a later analysis that first-cohort TCR clusters tended to co-occur in the 120 validation repertoires. Reports credit the classifier with highly specific, highly sensitive diagnosis of cytomegalovirus status.

Repertoires were generated with immunoSEQ multiplex PCR, while TCRdb's copy carries only in-frame clones and drops some. Counted here are 110,000 to 150,000 clones, less than 95% occurring once; the ten biggest clones make up around 1.9%. Germline V lookup: CDR1 MGHRA, CDR2 YSYEKL. The CDR3 contains 13 residues. J lost 8 bases, V lost 6 bases, and 4 bases had no gene match. Sample: PBMCs. The J gene is TRBJ2-1, the V gene TRBV4-1; 10 nucleotides align to TRBD2. This sequence originates from a man between 18 and 29 years old in good health and CMV-seropositive. The DNA for the CDR3 is TGCGCCAGCAGGGCTAGCGGGAGCCATGAGCAGTTCTTC. Translating gives CASRASGSHEQFF.